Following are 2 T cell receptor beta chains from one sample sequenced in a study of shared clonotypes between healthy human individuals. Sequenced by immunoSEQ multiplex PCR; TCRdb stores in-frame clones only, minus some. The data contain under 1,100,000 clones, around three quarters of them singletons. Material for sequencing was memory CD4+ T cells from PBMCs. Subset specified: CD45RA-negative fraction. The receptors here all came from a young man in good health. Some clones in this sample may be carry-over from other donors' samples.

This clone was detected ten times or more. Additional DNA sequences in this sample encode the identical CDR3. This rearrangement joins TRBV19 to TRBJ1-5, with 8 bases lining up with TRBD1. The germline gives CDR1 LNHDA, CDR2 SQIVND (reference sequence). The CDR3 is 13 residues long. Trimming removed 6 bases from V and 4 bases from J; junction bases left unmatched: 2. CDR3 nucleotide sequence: TGTGCCAGTAGGGACAGGGATAATCAGCCCCAGCATTTT. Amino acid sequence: CASRDRDNQPQHF. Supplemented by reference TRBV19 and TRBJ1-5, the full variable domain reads DGGITQSPKYLFRKEGQNVTLSCEQNLNHDAMYWYRQDPGQGLRLIYYSQIVNDFQKGDIAEGYSVSREKKESFPLTVTSAQKNPTAFYLCASRDRDNQPQHFGDGTRLSIL.

DNA for the CDR3: TGCGCCAGCAGCGCAGACTTACAGGGCATCGAGCAGTACTTC. This codes for CASSADLQGIEQYF. The V gene is TRBV4-3, the J gene TRBJ2-7, with D possibly TRBD1 on 6 matching bases. CDR1 and CDR2 from the germline V gene are LGHNA and YSLEER. There are 14 residues in the CDR3. The V end lost 5 bases, the J end lost 6 bases, and 17 bases lay between the germline ends.